This T cell receptor (beta chain) came from a study of shared clonotypes between healthy human individuals. Study overall: Per donor, three plates held CD4 naive cells, three held CD4 memory, two held CD8 naive and one held CD8 memory.

Clones were read by immunoSEQ multiplex PCR, and TCRdb kept only the in-frame ones, dropping some. The table records under 1,900,000 clones, about 98.5% of them present only once. This CDR3 has 15 amino acids. Germline trimming cut 6 bases from V and 4 bases from J; bases unmatched to any gene: 8. Per the germline V gene, CDR1 is MDHEN and CDR2 is SYDVKM. The sequenced material came from naive CD4+ T cells sorted from blood. The subset: CD45RA+ positively selected. The TCR originated in a young man in good health. This sequence joins TRBV28 and TRBJ2-7, with 11 bases fitting TRBD2. The CDR3 DNA is TGTGCCAGCAGCAAGACACTAGCGGGAGAATACGAGCAGTACTTC. Amino acids: CASSKTLAGEYEQYF.